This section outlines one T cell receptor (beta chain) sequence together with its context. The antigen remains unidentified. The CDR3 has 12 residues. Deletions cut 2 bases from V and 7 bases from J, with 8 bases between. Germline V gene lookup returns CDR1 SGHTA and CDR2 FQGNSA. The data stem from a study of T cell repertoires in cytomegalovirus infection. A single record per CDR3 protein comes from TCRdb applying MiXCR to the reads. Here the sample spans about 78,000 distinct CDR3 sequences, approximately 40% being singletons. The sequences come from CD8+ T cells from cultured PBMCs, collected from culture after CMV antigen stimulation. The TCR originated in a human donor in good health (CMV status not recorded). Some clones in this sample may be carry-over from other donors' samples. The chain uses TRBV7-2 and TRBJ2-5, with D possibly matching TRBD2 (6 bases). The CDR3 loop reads CASSLNSGTQYF. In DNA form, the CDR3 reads TGTGCCAGCAGCTTAAATAGCGGGACCCAGTACTTC.